The 26 T cell receptor beta chains reported below all come from one sample, sequenced in a study of T cells in Graves' hyperthyroidism and ophthalmopathy. Amplification of TCR beta CDR3 regions used RNA as the template. The primer set for the first-round RT-PCR of the TCR CDR3 was HTBI. In TCRdb, the multiplex PCR reads were re-called with MiXCR into one record per CDR3 protein. Of approximately 600,000 distinct CDR3 sequences in the sample, around 21% were seen once. Sequencing was carried out using blood. The receptors were gathered from a man under 40 with Graves' ophthalmopathy.

This clonotype was counted a few times. The chain is built from TRBV27 and TRBJ1-6, with D possibly matching TRBD1 (6 bases). V was pared by 2 bases and J by 10 bases, with 12 bases between. The CDR3 covers 14 residues. Germline V CDR1 and CDR2: MNHEY, SMNVEV (reference sequence). The CDR3: CASSLAGDESPLHF. The CDR3 DNA reads as TGTGCCAGCAGTTTAGCAGGGGATGAATCACCCCTCCACTTT.

This rearrangement joins TRBV20-1 to TRBJ2-3; 15 bases agree with TRBD2. Germline CDR1 is DFQATT and CDR2 is SNEGSKA (reference sequence). The J segment lost 4 bases and the V segment lost 5 bases, leaving 13 bases of the junction unmatched. The CDR3 runs to 18 residues. CDR3: CSADPGLAGGPIADTQYF. The CDR3 nucleotides read TGCAGTGCTGACCCGGGACTAGCGGGAGGCCCAATCGCAGATACGCAGTATTTT.

The CDR3 nucleotides are TGTGCCAGCAGTTTTTCCAGGGGGCGGCGGAGCAATCAGCCCCAGCATTTT. This codes for CASSFSRGRRSNQPQHF. The rearrangement uses TRBV7-8 and TRBJ1-5; the match to TRBD1 covers 8 bases. The CDR3 loop spans 17 amino acids. V was clipped by 6 bases and J by 1 base; unmatched bases: 11. Germline V gene data show CDR1 as SGHVS and CDR2 as FQNEAQ.

V is TRBV6-2 or TRBV6-3 and J is TRBJ2-5, with a weak D call TRBD1 (5 bases). Germline V CDR1 and CDR2: MNHEY, SVGEGT. The CDR3 totals 15 residues. The V and J ends lost 6 bases and 7 bases respectively, with 21 bases between them. The CDR3 sequence: CASRPLQDTVATQYF. For the CDR3, the DNA is TGTGCCAGCAGACCACTCCAGGACACGGTAGCGACCCAGTACTTC.

This chain joins TRBV24-1 and TRBJ2-3, with D tentatively TRBD2 (6 bases). Between the trimmed V and J ends, which lost 11 bases and 4 bases, there was a span of 15 bases. Germline CDR1 is KGHDR and CDR2 is SFDVKD. The CDR3 spans 13 residues. CDR3 nucleotides: TGTGCCATTAGCGGCCCAAGGTCAGATACGCAGTATTTT. Its translation is CAISGPRSDTQYF.

The rearrangement joins TRBV20-1 to TRBJ2-1; the match to TRBD2 covers 10 bases. This CDR3 spans 16 amino acids. CDR1 is DFQATT and CDR2 is SNEGSKA in the germline V gene (reference sequence). V was pared by 5 bases and J by 4 bases, with 11 bases of the junction left unmatched. The CDR3 DNA reads TGCAGTGCTCTTCCATTAGCGGGAGGTCGGTACAATGAGCAGTTCTTC. Translated, it gives CSALPLAGGRYNEQFF.

This clonotype was detected only once. The chain combines TRBV20-1 with TRBJ1-2, with D perhaps matching TRBD1 (6 bases). This CDR3 contains 13 residues. Between the trimmed V and J ends, which lost 1 base and 8 bases, there was a span of 14 bases. Germline CDR1 and CDR2: DFQATT and SNEGSKA (reference sequence). CDR3 protein: CSARVLGARGYTF. Written as DNA, the CDR3 is TGCAGTGCTAGAGTGTTGGGGGCGCGCGGCTACACCTTC.

This clonotype was observed a few times. V is TRBV12-3 or TRBV12-4 and J is TRBJ2-2, with a weak D call TRBD1 (5 bases). The CDR3 sequence is 14 residues long. V shed 8 bases and J shed 6 bases, with 16 bases lying between them. The CDR3 spells CASYKAGSSGELFF. The CDR3 DNA reads as TGTGCCAGCTACAAGGCAGGGTCATCCGGGGAGCTGTTTTTT.

The chain joins TRBV19 to TRBJ2-2; 9 bases map to TRBD1. This CDR3 is 16 amino acids long. In germline, CDR1 is LNHDA, CDR2 SQIVND (reference sequence). The ends lost 5 bases at V and 5 bases at J; junction bases unmatched: 9. This CDR3 is CASSAAGTGRTGELFF. Written as DNA, the CDR3 is TGTGCCAGTAGTGCGGCCGGGACAGGGCGGACCGGGGAGCTGTTTTTT.

The CDR3 spells CATSDPGKDTQYF. CDR3 sequence (DNA): TGTGCCACCAGTGACCCAGGGAAAGATACGCAGTATTTT. V is TRBV24-1 and J is TRBJ2-3, with a possible D match to TRBD1 (5 bases). V was shortened by 4 bases and J by 5 bases, with 9 bases between the two germline ends. Per the germline V gene, CDR1 is KGHDR and CDR2 is SFDVKD. The CDR3 totals 13 residues.

The J gene is TRBJ1-1, the V gene TRBV30; no definite D call. The germline V gene encodes CDR1 GTSNPN and CDR2 SVGIG (reference sequence). V was pared by 4 bases and J by 5 bases, with 14 bases between. CDR3 length: 13 amino acids. The CDR3 spells CAWMDQAKTEAFF. The CDR3 region has the DNA TGTGCCTGGATGGACCAAGCGAAAACTGAAGCTTTCTTT.

The chain recombines TRBV5-5 with TRBJ2-1; unclear D gene. Germline V gene data show CDR1 as SGHKS and CDR2 as YYEKEE (reference sequence). V was pared by 5 bases and J by 3 bases, with 15 bases between. The CDR3 sequence is 15 residues long. CDR3 DNA: TGTGCCAGCAGACCTCGGGCTTCAAGCTACAATGAGCAGTTCTTC. Translating gives CASRPRASSYNEQFF.

This CDR3 is CASSIGPGENEQFF. CDR3 bases: TGTGCCAGTAGTATTGGACCAGGGGAGAATGAGCAGTTCTTC. The gene calls are TRBV19 and TRBJ2-1, with D perhaps matching TRBD1 (6 bases). Germline V gives CDR1 LNHDA, CDR2 SQIVND (reference sequence). The CDR3 extends over 14 amino acids. Trimming stripped 3 bases from V and 7 bases from J, with 13 bases between.

This clonotype was counted many times. V usage is TRBV20-1 and J usage is TRBJ1-1; tentatively, D is TRBD1 (6 bases). The germline CDR1 and CDR2 sequences are DFQATT and SNEGSKA (reference sequence). V lost 2 bases, J lost 5 bases, and 15 bases lay in between. This CDR3 spans 14 amino acids. The CDR3 here is CSARPQGRWTEAFF. The DNA for the CDR3 is TGCAGTGCTAGACCACAGGGTAGGTGGACTGAAGCTTTCTTT.

This clonotype has ten or more counts. The gene calls are TRBV30 and TRBJ2-3; D uncertain. CDR3 length: 15 residues. Trimming removed 3 bases at V and 5 bases at J, with 18 bases between. Germline CDR1 and CDR2: GTSNPN and SVGIG (reference sequence). CDR3 amino acids: CAWRGWYLAEDTQYF. The DNA of the CDR3 is TGTGCCTGGAGAGGTTGGTACCTCGCTGAAGATACGCAGTATTTT.

Turning to this clonotype: A much bigger clone sits one base away, suggesting this may be a read error. The chain has TRBV7-9 and TRBJ2-1, with 10 nucleotides matching TRBD2. This CDR3 spans 17 amino acids. Trimming at V came to 5 bases and at J to 5 bases, leaving 12 bases not matched to a gene. Germline values: CDR1 SEHNR, CDR2 FQNEAQ (reference sequence). CDR3 loop: CASSPWPAGGHNNEQFF. CDR3 DNA: TGTGCCAGCAGCCCCTGGCCAGCGGGAGGGCACAACAATGAGCAGTTCTTC. The full variable domain, with the rest looked up from reference TRBV7-9 and TRBJ2-1, is DTGVSQNPRHKITKRGQNVTFRCDPISEHNRLYWYRQTLGQGPEFLTYFQNEAQLEKSRLLSDRFSAERPKGSFSTLEIQRTEQGDSAMYLCASSPWPAGGHNNEQFFGPGTRLTVL.

The rearrangement uses TRBV4-2 and TRBJ1-5; the D gene is possibly TRBD1 (5 bases). The CDR3 consists of 16 residues. CDR1 is LGHNA and CDR2 is YNFKEQ in the germline V gene. V was pared by 3 bases and J by 5 bases, with 17 bases between. Written as DNA, the CDR3 is TGTGCCAGCAGCCATGACCCGGGGGGGAACGATCAGCCCCAGCATTTT. This encodes CASSHDPGGNDQPQHF.

This clonotype was detected many times. This chain links TRBV6-1 with TRBJ1-5; D might be TRBD1 (5 bases). Trimming removed 6 bases from V and 0 bases from J, with 9 bases in between. The CDR3 sequence is 14 residues long. In germline, CDR1 is MNHNS, CDR2 SASEGT. The CDR3 sequence: CASRQAYSNQPQHF. In nucleotides, the CDR3 is TGTGCCAGCAGACAGGCCTATAGCAATCAGCCCCAGCATTTT.

This rearrangement joins TRBV4-1 to TRBJ2-3; possibly TRBD2 for D (6 bases). CDR1 and CDR2 from the germline V gene are MGHRA and YSYEKL. V was cut by 0 bases and J by 3 bases, with 16 bases left in between. There are 17 residues in the CDR3. The CDR3 loop is CASSQEWGAGGTDTQYF. CDR3 in DNA: TGCGCCAGCAGCCAAGAATGGGGAGCGGGCGGGACAGATACGCAGTATTTT.

This clonotype has only a few counts. The V gene is TRBV18, the J gene TRBJ1-1; D gene uncertain. CDR3 length equals 13 residues. Trimming left V 6 bases short and J 3 bases short, with 11 bases between. CDR1 KGHSH and CDR2 LQKENI come from the germline V gene. The CDR3 is CASSRPEDTEAFF. The CDR3 DNA is TGTGCCAGCTCCCGCCCCGAGGACACTGAAGCTTTCTTT.

This clonotype was counted a few times. The rearrangement uses TRBV5-4 and TRBJ2-1; TRBD2 aligns across 7 bases. V dropped 4 bases and J dropped 0; count of bases not matched to a gene: 7. The CDR3 has 16 amino acids. The germline V gene encodes CDR1 SGHNT and CDR2 YYREEE (reference sequence). CDR3 sequence: CASSPTGGSSYNEQFF. The CDR3 DNA follows: TGTGCCAGCAGCCCTACCGGCGGGAGCTCCTACAATGAGCAGTTCTTC.

This clonotype has a handful of counts. This rearrangement joins TRBV29-1 to TRBJ2-7; no reliable D call. V lost 0 bases, J lost 3 bases, and 9 bases lay in between. This CDR3 contains 13 residues. CDR1 and CDR2 from the germline V gene are SQVTM and ANQGSEA. CDR3 protein: CSVEESLSYEQYF. The CDR3 DNA sequence: TGCAGCGTTGAAGAGTCACTGAGCTACGAGCAGTACTTC.

This CDR3 reads CASSYRQGSTDTQYF. The DNA of the CDR3 is TGTGCCAGCAGCTACAGACAGGGGAGCACAGATACGCAGTATTTT. The chain joins TRBV13 to TRBJ2-3; the match to TRBD1 covers 8 bases. CDR1 PRHDT and CDR2 FYEKMQ come from the germline V gene (reference sequence). CDR3 length: 15 residues. V gave up 4 bases and J gave up 0 bases; unmatched junction bases: 3.

This clonotype was observed a handful of times. The chain employs TRBV5-1 and TRBJ1-2, with 7 bases that match TRBD1. This CDR3 comprises 12 residues. The V and J ends lost 4 bases and 6 bases, in that order; junction bases with no gene match: 3. Germline V gene lookup returns CDR1 SGHRS and CDR2 YFSETQ. CDR3 amino acids: CASSPDRDGYTF. The CDR3 DNA reads as TGCGCCAGCAGCCCAGACAGGGATGGCTACACCTTC.

The chain employs TRBV28 and TRBJ2-7; D might be TRBD1 or TRBD2, each matching 5 bases. The CDR3 runs to 15 residues. Trimming pared 7 bases from V and 7 bases from J, leaving 23 bases between. CDR1 is MDHEN, CDR2 SYDVKM, per germline. CDR3 coding DNA: TGTGCCAGCACCCTTGAGGGGCCGGGGTCTAGGGAGCAGTACTTC. Translating gives CASTLEGPGSREQYF.

The rearrangement links TRBV7-3 to TRBJ2-7; 12 positions match TRBD2. V shed 5 bases and J 7 bases; nucleotides not matched to a gene: 9. Germline assignment: CDR1 SGHTA and CDR2 FQGTGA. The CDR3 is made up of 15 amino acids. The CDR3 protein is CASSPRLAGVEEQYF. Written as DNA, the CDR3 is TGTGCCAGCAGCCCCAGACTAGCGGGAGTCGAGGAGCAGTACTTC.